The rows below give T cell receptor beta chains drawn from one sample of a study of T-cell memory formation after mild COVID-19. TCRdb called the 5' RACE reads again in MiXCR, with one record for every CDR3 protein. The data show 300,000 to 400,000 distinct CDR3 sequences, with 20% to 25% seen just once and roughly an eighth held by the top ten. Input material: PBMCs or a T cell subset sorted from them (not recorded which). The receptors were sampled from an adult woman who had mild COVID-19 (a few samples of this study predate the infection). Cell type and time point are not known. The CDR3 runs from the conserved cysteine through the conserved F or W. D genes are given only for firm matches. Only some rows state a clone size, as once, few, many or a class for expanded clones.

D gene: .
J gene: TRBJ1-5
V gene: TRBV6-2/TRBV6-3
clone size: .
CDR3 protein: CASSSQTRQPQHF
CDR3 DNA: TGTGCCAGCAGTTCACAGACCAGGCAGCCCCAGCATTTT

D gene: .
J gene: TRBJ2-6
V gene: TRBV24-1
clone size: once
CDR3 protein: CATSGGGSGANVLTF
CDR3 DNA: TGTGCCACCAGTGGCGGTGGATCTGGGGCCAACGTCCTGACTTTC

D gene: .
J gene: TRBJ2-3
V gene: TRBV5-4
clone size: .
CDR3 protein: CASSLGVGARETQYF
CDR3 DNA: TGTGCCAGCAGCTTGGGGGTTGGAGCGAGGGAAACGCAGTATTTT

D gene: TRBD2
J gene: TRBJ2-3
V gene: TRBV20-1
clone size: .
CDR3 protein: CSAPATSGRPQYF
CDR3 DNA: TGCAGTGCTCCGGCGACTAGCGGGAGGCCGCAGTATTTT

D gene: TRBD2
J gene: TRBJ2-7
V gene: TRBV20-1
clone size: .
CDR3 protein: CSVARTSASYEQYF
CDR3 DNA: TGCAGTGTTGCCAGGACTAGCGCTAGCTACGAGCAGTACTTC

D gene: TRBD2
J gene: TRBJ2-5
V gene: TRBV10-3
clone size: .
CDR3 protein: CAIGLAGNQETQYF
CDR3 DNA: TGTGCCATCGGGCTAGCGGGGAACCAAGAGACCCAGTACTTC

D gene: .
J gene: TRBJ2-1
V gene: TRBV7-9
clone size: .
CDR3 protein: CASWRTVESEQFF
CDR3 DNA: TGTGCCAGCTGGAGGACAGTGGAAAGTGAGCAGTTCTTC

D gene: TRBD2
J gene: TRBJ2-1
V gene: TRBV14
clone size: few
CDR3 protein: CASSQLIIAGGQNEQFF
CDR3 DNA: TGTGCCAGCAGCCAACTTATTATAGCGGGAGGGCAGAATGAGCAGTTCTTC

D gene: .
J gene: TRBJ1-5
V gene: TRBV4-2
clone size: .
CDR3 protein: CASSQEYQVNQPQHF
CDR3 DNA: TGTGCCAGCAGCCAAGAGTACCAGGTCAATCAGCCCCAGCATTTT

D gene: .
J gene: TRBJ2-3
V gene: TRBV11-1
clone size: few
CDR3 protein: CASSLELATDTQYF
CDR3 DNA: TGTGCCAGCAGCTTAGAGTTGGCAACAGATACGCAGTATTTT

D gene: TRBD1
J gene: TRBJ2-3
V gene: TRBV20-1
clone size: .
CDR3 protein: CSAPNERTGVLTDTQYF
CDR3 DNA: TGCAGTGCCCCGAACGAGAGGACAGGGGTCCTCACAGATACGCAGTATTTT

D gene: .
J gene: TRBJ1-2
V gene: TRBV11-2
clone size: .
CDR3 protein: CASSLGSGKSWYGYTF
CDR3 DNA: TGTGCCAGCAGCTTGGGCTCCGGTAAATCCTGGTATGGCTACACCTTC

D gene: .
J gene: TRBJ1-2
V gene: TRBV6-4
clone size: .
CDR3 protein: CASSGDETKTQGPYGYTF
CDR3 DNA: TGTGCCAGCAGTGGGGACGAAACAAAGACCCAGGGGCCGTATGGCTACACCTTC

D gene: TRBD2
J gene: TRBJ2-5
V gene: TRBV20-1
clone size: .
CDR3 protein: CSARDRASGKQETQYF
CDR3 DNA: TGCAGTGCTAGAGATCGGGCTAGCGGAAAACAAGAGACCCAGTACTTC

D gene: .
J gene: TRBJ2-4
V gene: TRBV5-1
clone size: few
CDR3 protein: CASSQTGENIQYF
CDR3 DNA: TGCGCCAGCAGCCAAACAGGCGAAAACATTCAGTACTTC

D gene: TRBD1
J gene: TRBJ2-3
V gene: TRBV29-1
clone size: few
CDR3 protein: CSVDAGGEDTQYF
CDR3 DNA: TGCAGCGTTGACGCAGGGGGCGAAGATACGCAGTATTTT

D gene: .
J gene: TRBJ2-3
V gene: TRBV13
clone size: few
CDR3 protein: CASSATTSTDTQYF
CDR3 DNA: TGTGCCAGCAGCGCGACAACAAGCACAGATACGCAGTATTTT

D gene: TRBD1
J gene: TRBJ2-1
V gene: TRBV29-1
clone size: .
CDR3 protein: CSVDRDRVYNEQFF
CDR3 DNA: TGCAGCGTTGACCGGGACAGGGTATACAATGAGCAGTTCTTC

D gene: .
J gene: TRBJ1-6
V gene: TRBV11-2
clone size: few
CDR3 protein: CASSLGASGSPLHF
CDR3 DNA: TGTGCCAGCAGCTTAGGGGCTTCGGGATCACCCCTCCACTTT

D gene: .
J gene: TRBJ2-5
V gene: TRBV5-1
clone size: .
CDR3 protein: CASSPDPDGRETQYF
CDR3 DNA: TGCGCCAGCAGCCCCGACCCGGACGGACGAGAGACCCAGTACTTC

D gene: TRBD2
J gene: TRBJ2-5
V gene: TRBV20-1
clone size: few
CDR3 protein: CSASRLAEAQYF
CDR3 DNA: TGCAGTGCTAGCCGACTAGCGGAGGCCCAGTACTTC

D gene: .
J gene: TRBJ2-5
V gene: TRBV4-3
clone size: many
CDR3 protein: CASSQDRRGSETQYF
CDR3 DNA: TGCGCCAGCAGCCAAGATCGCAGGGGCTCAGAGACCCAGTACTTC